The 14 T cell receptor beta chains below all came from one sample that was sequenced in a study of beta chain features in type 1 diabetes. These receptors lack a known antigen. Since all of the isolated RNA was reverse transcribed, expressed TCRB transcripts were what got sequenced. Assay used: immunoSEQ multiplex PCR; TCRdb lists only in-frame clones, some missing. The data contain roughly 180,000 clones, about 8% of them singletons. Study-wide points: Shortening that was moderate but significant affected the TCRB CDR3s of Type 1 diabetes patients in all four CD4+ subsets.

Sequencing was done on a sample of central memory CD4+ T cells from blood. These TCRs come from a woman in her thirties or forties with type 1 diabetes.

The V call is TRBV20-1, the J call TRBJ1-2; D gene unclear. The CDR3 sequence is 11 residues long. V was trimmed by 6 bases and J by 5 bases, leaving 10 bases between them. From germline, CDR1 is DFQATT and CDR2 SNEGSKA (reference sequence). The CDR3 sequence: CSAQRGYGYTF. CDR3 DNA sequence: TGCAGTGCCCAGCGGGGTTATGGCTACACCTTC.

This clone was seen more than once but under ten times. This rearrangement joins TRBV28 to TRBJ2-5; D is possibly TRBD2 (6 bases). Germline CDR1 MDHEN, CDR2 SYDVKM. V lost 6 bases, J lost 7 bases, and 15 bases lay in between. The CDR3 covers 13 residues. The CDR3 nucleotides read TGTGCCAGCAGGGGGGGACTGAGGGGGACCCAGTACTTC. It specifies CASRGGLRGTQYF.

This chain joins TRBV2 and TRBJ1-2; D is possibly TRBD1 (5 bases). CDR1 is SNHLY and CDR2 is FYNNEI in the germline V gene. Trimming removed 4 bases at V and 8 bases at J, with 14 bases between. This CDR3 has 13 residues. The CDR3 bases are TGTGCCAGCAGTGGGGGCGGACCCTCCGGCTACACCTTC. Encoded protein: CASSGGGPSGYTF. The full variable domain, with the rest looked up from reference TRBV2 and TRBJ1-2, is EPEVTQTPSHQVTQMGQEVILRCVPISNHLYFYWYRQILGQKVEFLVSFYNNEISEKSEIFDDQFSVERPDGSNFTLKIRSTKLEDSAMYFCASSGGGPSGYTFGSGTRLTVV.

This clone was seen a few times. The chain's CDR3 is CASRAPSGSTDTQYF. DNA of the CDR3: TGCGCCAGCAGAGCCCCTAGCGGGAGCACAGATACGCAGTATTTT. The J gene is TRBJ2-3, the V gene TRBV5-1, with 8 positions matching TRBD2. The CDR3 consists of 15 residues. Per the germline V gene, CDR1 is SGHRS and CDR2 is YFSETQ. V lost 5 bases and J lost 0; bases outside the gene matches: 5.

J is TRBJ1-1 and V is TRBV30; TRBD1 matches 7 bases. The CDR3 is 15 amino acids. Germline CDR1 is GTSNPN and CDR2 is SVGIG (reference sequence). With 3 bases clipped from V and 1 base from J, the junction kept 8 bases outside the gene matches. The CDR3 protein is CAWRRFRQGNTEAFF. CDR3 sequence (DNA): TGTGCCTGGAGACGCTTTCGACAGGGGAACACTGAAGCTTTCTTT.

This clone was counted only a few times. V and J are TRBV23-1 and TRBJ2-5; D possibly corresponds to TRBD2 (5 bases). TRBV23-1 is an ORF for which the function is uncertain. V lost 2 bases and J 3 bases, leaving 10 bases between the germline ends. The CDR3 runs 14 residues. The CDR3 nucleotides are TGCGCCAGCAGTCAAACGGGGTCAGAAGAGACCCAGTACTTC. It codes for CASSQTGSEETQYF.

This clone was observed a few times. V usage is TRBV6-6 and J usage is TRBJ2-5, with D possibly TRBD1 on 5 matching bases. Germline assignment: CDR1 MNHNY and CDR2 SVGAGI (reference sequence). This CDR3 has 13 amino acids. Trimming took off 5 bases at V and 2 bases at J, with 9 bases between the two ends. The CDR3 spells CASSGHQQETQYF. The CDR3 DNA follows: TGTGCCAGCAGTGGACATCAACAAGAGACCCAGTACTTC.

The rearrangement joins TRBV4-3 to TRBJ2-6, with D possibly being TRBD1 (5 bases). This CDR3 is built from 16 residues. Per the germline V gene, CDR1 is LGHNA and CDR2 is YSLEER. Trimming took off 2 bases at V and 0 bases at J, with 8 bases between the two ends. The CDR3 DNA follows: TGCGCCAGCAGCCAAACAGGAAACTCTGGGGCCAACGTCCTGACTTTC. The encoded protein is CASSQTGNSGANVLTF.

The J gene is TRBJ1-1, the V gene TRBV29-1; D perhaps matches TRBD1 (6 bases). Germline V lookup: CDR1 SQVTM, CDR2 ANQGSEA. V lost 4 bases and J 4 bases, leaving 16 bases between the germline ends. CDR3 length: 14 amino acids. The CDR3 loop is CSVARQDGSTEAFF. In nucleotides, the CDR3 is TGCAGCGTTGCTCGACAGGATGGGAGCACTGAAGCTTTCTTT.

The chain is built from TRBV10-3 and TRBJ2-7; 9 nucleotides agree with TRBD1. The CDR3 sequence is 14 residues long. CDR1 is ENHRY, CDR2 SYGVKD, per germline. After removal of 6 bases from V and 1 base from J, the junction contained 4 bases not matched to a gene. The CDR3 DNA follows: TGTGCCATCAGGGGACAGGGTAGTTCCTACGAGCAGTACTTC. Translating gives CAIRGQGSSYEQYF.

The chain links TRBV7-6 to TRBJ2-7; no clear D gene. The ends were cut back, 5 bases at V and 1 base at J, with 15 bases in the middle. The germline gives CDR1 SGHVS, CDR2 FNYEAQ. This CDR3 spans 15 amino acids. CDR3 sequence: CASSPQGGSSYEQYF. CDR3 bases: TGTGCCAGCAGCCCGCAAGGCGGTTCGTCCTACGAGCAGTACTTC. The entire variable domain, with the rest obtained from reference TRBV7-6 and TRBJ2-7, is as follows: GAGVSQSPRYKVTKRGQDVALRCDPISGHVSLYWYRQALGQGPEFLTYFNYEAQQDKSGLPNDRFSAERPEGSISTLTIQRTEQRDSAMYRCASSPQGGSSYEQYFGPGTRLTVT.

This clone was seen many times. The chain joins TRBV6-6 to TRBJ2-5; TRBD1 might be the D (6 bases). The V gene lost 5 bases and the J gene lost 3 bases, with 13 bases spanning the gap. The CDR3 covers 14 residues. Germline loops: CDR1 MNHNY, CDR2 SVGAGI (reference sequence). CDR3 nucleotides: TGTGCCAGCAGTCCAGCACAGGGCGAAGAGACCCAGTACTTC. This translates into CASSPAQGEETQYF.

The gene calls are TRBV28 and TRBJ2-5, with no clear D. Per the germline V gene, CDR1 is MDHEN and CDR2 is SYDVKM. V lost 4 bases to trimming and J lost 7 bases, with 10 bases between them. The CDR3 contains 12 residues. The CDR3 coding sequence is TGTGCCAGCAGTTCTAGTGGAGCGACCCAGTACTTC. It is translated as CASSSSGATQYF.

This clone was detected a few times. This chain connects TRBV6-6 to TRBJ1-3; 7 nucleotides align to TRBD1. The junction had 4 bases not matched to a gene; V was cut back by 8 bases and J by 3 bases. This CDR3 has 13 residues. Germline CDR1 is MNHNY and CDR2 is SVGAGI (reference sequence). The CDR3 nucleotides are TGTGCCAGCGGGACAGTAGGTGGAAACACCATATATTTT. It codes for CASGTVGGNTIYF.